This TCR beta chain emerged from a study of shared clonotypes between healthy human individuals. Study-wide points: Naive subsets usually exceeded memory subsets in estimated richness. Limited genetic and exposure-history diversity came from having few donors.

The CD4+ fraction was divided into a CD45RA+ naive subset and a CD45RA-negative memory subset. As to this clone: Its matching antigen is unknown.

Splitting of each subset's genomic DNA was done evenly across several immunoSEQ plates. Method: immunoSEQ multiplex PCR; TCRdb's copy keeps in-frame clones and lacks some. The sample has some 660,000 clones, around three quarters seen once. Deletions cut 6 bases from V and 5 bases from J, with 12 bases between. CDR1 MDHEN and CDR2 SYDVKM come from the germline V gene. The CDR3 is made up of 13 amino acids. The clonotype comes from a woman in her 30s in good health. The chain is built from TRBV28 and TRBJ2-3; the D is unclear. Sequencing was done on a sample of memory CD4+ T cells sorted from blood. The subset is: CD45RA-negative fraction. CDR3 in DNA: TGTGCCAGCAGGTACAGCTGGGAAGATACGCAGTATTTT. Residues: CASRYSWEDTQYF.